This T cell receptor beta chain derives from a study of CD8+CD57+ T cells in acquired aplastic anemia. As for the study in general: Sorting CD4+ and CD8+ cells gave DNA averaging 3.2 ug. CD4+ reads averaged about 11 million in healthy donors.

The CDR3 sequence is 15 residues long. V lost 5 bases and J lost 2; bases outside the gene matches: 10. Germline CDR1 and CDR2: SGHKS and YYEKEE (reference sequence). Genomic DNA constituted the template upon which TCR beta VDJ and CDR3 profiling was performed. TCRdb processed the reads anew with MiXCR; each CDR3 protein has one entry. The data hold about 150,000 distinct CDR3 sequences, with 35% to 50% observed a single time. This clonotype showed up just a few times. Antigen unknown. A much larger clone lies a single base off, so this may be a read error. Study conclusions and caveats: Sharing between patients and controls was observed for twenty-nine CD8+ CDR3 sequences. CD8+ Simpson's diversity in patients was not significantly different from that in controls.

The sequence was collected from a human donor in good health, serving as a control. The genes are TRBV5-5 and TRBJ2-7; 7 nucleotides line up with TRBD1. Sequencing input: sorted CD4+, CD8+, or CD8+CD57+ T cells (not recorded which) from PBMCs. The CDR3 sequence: CASSTGDHKPYEQYF. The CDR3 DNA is TGTGCCAGCAGTACAGGGGACCACAAGCCCTACGAGCAGTACTTC.